This TCR beta chain was recovered during a study of technical replicates of blood from four donors. Assay: immunoSEQ multiplex PCR; the TCRdb copy retains only in-frame clones and omits some. Of 76,000 or so clones listed, approximately 86% are singletons. Trimming took off 6 bases at V and 2 bases at J, with 10 bases between the two ends. Per the germline V gene, CDR1 is SNHLY and CDR2 is FYNNEI. The CDR3 covers 13 residues. This clone has just one count. The clonotype originates from a human donor in good health. Some clones in this sample may be carry-over from other donors' samples. The rearrangement uses TRBV2 and TRBJ1-1; no clear D. Sequencing was performed on PBMCs. CDR3 residues: CASSETRNTEAFF. The CDR3 nucleotides read TGTGCCAGCAGCGAGACACGAAACACTGAAGCTTTCTTT. Supplemented by reference TRBV2 and TRBJ1-1, the full variable domain reads EPEVTQTPSHQVTQMGQEVILRCVPISNHLYFYWYRQILGQKVEFLVSFYNNEISEKSEIFDDQFSVERPDGSNFTLKIRSTKLEDSAMYFCASSETRNTEAFFGQGTRLTVV.